These 20 T cell receptor beta chains share one sample of origin, sequenced in a study of T cell responses to AZD1222 COVID-19 vaccine. Repertoires were generated with immunoSEQ multiplex PCR, while TCRdb's copy carries only in-frame clones and drops some. The repertoire holds around 80,000 clones, 80% to 90% seen once, with about 1.3% in the top ten. The input for sequencing was peripheral blood, taken 28 days after the second AZD1222 dose. The receptors were sampled from an adult who received the AZD1222 COVID-19 vaccine.

The chain has TRBV28 and TRBJ1-5; D remains ambiguous. Germline CDR1 is MDHEN and CDR2 is SYDVKM. The CDR3 extends over 12 amino acids. Trimming pared 2 bases from V and 9 bases from J, leaving 8 bases between. CDR3 in DNA: TGTGCCAGCAGTTTACAGCTGAGGCCCCAGCATTTT. Translating gives CASSLQLRPQHF.

In this sample, this clone turned up once. V usage is TRBV7-9 and J usage is TRBJ2-2; TRBD2 matches at 8 bases. The CDR3 is 17 amino acids. V lost 5 bases to trimming and J lost 1 base; unmatched junction nucleotides: 9. From germline, CDR1 is SEHNR and CDR2 FQNEAQ (reference sequence). The CDR3 DNA reads as TGTGCCAGCAGCCTTTCCCTAACTAGCGGGAACACCGGGGAGCTGTTTTTT. It yields the protein CASSLSLTSGNTGELFF.

The rearrangement links TRBV9 to TRBJ2-1, with D unclear. Trimming shortened V by 2 bases and J by 4 bases, and 13 bases separated the two germline ends. The V gene's germline CDR1 is SGDLS and CDR2 YYNGEE. This CDR3 is built from 15 residues. CDR3 DNA sequence: TGTGCCAGCAGCGTCCGACCCTCGCAGTACAATGAGCAGTTCTTC. It yields the protein CASSVRPSQYNEQFF. Full variable domain (rest looked up from reference TRBV9 and TRBJ2-1): DSGVTQTPKHLITATGQRVTLRCSPRSGDLSVYWYQQSLDQGLQFLIQYYNGEERAKGNILERFSAQQFPDLHSELNLSSLELGDSALYFCASSVRPSQYNEQFFGPGTRLTVL.

The V call is TRBV7-8, the J call TRBJ1-1; a possible D gene is TRBD1 (6 bases). CDR1 is SGHVS, CDR2 FQNEAQ, per germline. This CDR3 is built from 13 residues. The ends were cut back, 0 bases at V and 11 bases at J, with 13 bases in the middle. The CDR3 loop reads CASSLASQGRAFF. CDR3 coding DNA: TGTGCCAGCAGCTTAGCCAGCCAGGGGAGGGCTTTCTTT.

This chain connects TRBV19 to TRBJ1-2, with D possibly TRBD1 on 5 matching bases. Trimming took off 8 bases at V and 4 bases at J, with 20 bases between the two ends. Germline assignment: CDR1 LNHDA and CDR2 SQIVND (reference sequence). The CDR3 covers 15 residues. DNA for the CDR3: TGTGCCAGTTCACTCAGCCGGGACGGGATCTATGGCTACACCTTC. This encodes CASSLSRDGIYGYTF.

The sample holds one count of this clone. This chain connects TRBV10-3 to TRBJ2-5, with D possibly matching TRBD2 (5 bases). V lost 0 bases and J lost 2, with 7 bases in between. The CDR3 is 14 residues long. CDR1 is ENHRY, CDR2 SYGVKD, per germline. The CDR3: CAISESTGQETQYF. CDR3 DNA sequence: TGTGCCATCAGTGAGTCGACGGGACAAGAGACCCAGTACTTC.

The rearrangement uses TRBV5-4 and TRBJ1-2; D is unclear. Between the trimmed V and J ends, which lost 0 bases and 1 base, there was a span of 7 bases. CDR1 SGHNT and CDR2 YYREEE come from the germline V gene (reference sequence). This CDR3 region has 14 residues. CDR3 sequence reads: CASSLDVNNYGYTF. The CDR3 DNA reads TGTGCCAGCAGCTTGGACGTAAATAACTATGGCTACACCTTC. Complete variable domain (other parts from reference TRBV5-4 and TRBJ1-2): ETGVTQSPTHLIKTRGQQVTLRCSSQSGHNTVSWYQQALGQGPQFIFQYYREEENGRGNFPPRFSGLQFPNYSSELNVNALELDDSALYLCASSLDVNNYGYTFGSGTRLTVV.

This clone was seen only once. This rearrangement joins TRBV28 to TRBJ2-5; weak D call: TRBD2 (5 bases). Germline V gene data show CDR1 as MDHEN and CDR2 as SYDVKM. The CDR3 has 12 residues. V was shortened by 2 bases and J by 4 bases, with 5 bases between the two germline ends. This CDR3 is CASSLSGETQYF. The CDR3 DNA sequence: TGTGCCAGCAGTTTAAGCGGAGAGACCCAGTACTTC.

The chain uses TRBV27 and TRBJ2-7, with D perhaps matching TRBD2 (5 bases). V was cut by 4 bases and J by 3 bases, with 10 bases left in between. This CDR3 is built from 13 residues. The germline gives CDR1 MNHEY, CDR2 SMNVEV (reference sequence). The CDR3 spells CASSSAGYYEQYF. For the CDR3, the DNA is TGTGCCAGCAGTTCGGCGGGTTACTACGAGCAGTACTTC.

The V call is TRBV7-6, the J call TRBJ2-2; TRBD2 matches at 9 bases. The CDR3 totals 18 residues. Trimming removed 7 bases from V and 4 bases from J; junction bases left unmatched: 16. CDR1 and CDR2 (germline): SGHVS, FNYEAQ. The chain's CDR3 is CASISLKAGGPVTGELFF. The CDR3 DNA is TGTGCCAGCATTTCCCTTAAGGCGGGAGGGCCCGTCACCGGGGAGCTGTTTTTT.

This chain connects TRBV19 to TRBJ1-4, with TRBD1 as a possible D gene (6 bases). The germline V gene encodes CDR1 LNHDA and CDR2 SQIVND (reference sequence). V shed 3 bases and J shed 5 bases, with 13 bases lying between them. The CDR3 is 15 amino acids. CDR3 residues: CASSMIRGLNEKLFF. The DNA for the CDR3 is TGTGCCAGTAGTATGATCAGGGGCCTGAATGAAAAACTGTTTTTT. The full variable domain, completed using reference TRBV19 and TRBJ1-4, is DGGITQSPKYLFRKEGQNVTLSCEQNLNHDAMYWYRQDPGQGLRLIYYSQIVNDFQKGDIAEGYSVSREKKESFPLTVTSAQKNPTAFYLCASSMIRGLNEKLFFGSGTQLSVL.

The rearrangement uses TRBV4-2 and TRBJ2-1; the D is unclear. Deletions cut 4 bases from V and 7 bases from J, with 5 bases between. In germline, CDR1 is LGHNA, CDR2 YNFKEQ. The CDR3 loop spans 11 amino acids. The DNA for the CDR3 is TGTGCCAGCAGCCCGGATAATGAGCAGTTCTTC. Its protein is CASSPDNEQFF.

This clone was counted once. The chain has TRBV5-6 and TRBJ1-5; 7 nucleotides match TRBD1. The CDR3 totals 16 residues. V dropped 4 bases and J dropped 4; count of bases not matched to a gene: 11. CDR1 SGHDT and CDR2 YYEEEE come from the germline V gene. In nucleotides, the CDR3 is TGTGCCAGCAGCCAAACAGGGGTTTATGGTAATCAGCCCCAGCATTTT. Translation: CASSQTGVYGNQPQHF.

In this sample, this clone turned up a few times. V and J are TRBV7-9 and TRBJ2-1; 13 nucleotides agree with TRBD2. Germline V lookup: CDR1 SEHNR, CDR2 FQNEAQ (reference sequence). V was pared by 3 bases and J by 1 base, with 6 bases of the junction left unmatched. The CDR3 runs 18 residues. CDR3 residues: CASSFGLAGALSYNEQFF. CDR3 in DNA: TGTGCCAGCAGCTTCGGACTAGCGGGAGCTCTTTCCTACAATGAGCAGTTCTTC.

The DNA for the CDR3 is TGCGCCAGCAGCTGGACAGGCCCCACTGAAGCTTTCTTT. It specifies CASSWTGPTEAFF. The rearrangement links TRBV5-1 to TRBJ1-1, with 7 nucleotides matching TRBD1. This CDR3 has 13 amino acids. Germline-derived CDR1 and CDR2 are SGHRS and YFSETQ. Trimming at V came to 3 bases and at J to 4 bases, leaving 3 bases not matched to a gene.

V gene TRBV20-1 combines with J gene TRBJ2-1; D is unclear. V gave up 3 bases and J gave up 12 bases, with 3 bases separating them. CDR3 length: 8 residues. Germline V gene sequence: CDR1 DFQATT, CDR2 SNEGSKA (reference sequence). The CDR3 spells CSASRQFF. In nucleotides, the CDR3 is TGCAGTGCTAGTAGGCAGTTCTTC.

V usage is TRBV10-3 and J usage is TRBJ1-2; D gene ambiguous. Looked up from germline, CDR1 is ENHRY and CDR2 is SYGVKD. V gave up 5 bases and J gave up 6 bases, with 7 bases separating them. The CDR3 length is 11 residues. This CDR3 is CAISQGNGYTF. Written as DNA, the CDR3 is TGTGCCATCAGTCAAGGGAATGGCTACACCTTC.

V gene TRBV27 combines with J gene TRBJ2-2, with 9 nucleotides matching TRBD1. Germline CDR1 reads MNHEY; CDR2 reads SMNVEV (reference sequence). This CDR3 has 15 amino acids. V was clipped by 5 bases and J by 3 bases; unmatched bases: 4. The CDR3 sequence is CASSRQGVDTGELFF. CDR3 in DNA: TGTGCCAGCAGTAGACAGGGGGTGGACACCGGGGAGCTGTTTTTT.

The chain is built from TRBV29-1 and TRBJ2-2, with D maybe TRBD1 (5 bases). Germline-derived CDR1 and CDR2 are SQVTM and ANQGSEA. V was cut by 7 bases and J by 0 bases, with 9 bases left in between. The CDR3 has 13 residues. This chain's CDR3 is CSAQVSNTGELFF. In nucleotides, the CDR3 is TGCAGCGCACAGGTGTCGAACACCGGGGAGCTGTTTTTT.

The chain combines TRBV19 with TRBJ2-1; tentatively, D is TRBD1 or TRBD2 (5 bases each). Germline-derived CDR1 and CDR2 are LNHDA and SQIVND (reference sequence). The V end lost 6 bases, the J end lost 4 bases, and 13 bases lay between the germline ends. CDR3 length: 14 residues. CDR3 residues: CASSRPGTYNEQFF. CDR3 nucleotides: TGTGCCAGTAGCCGGCCAGGGACGTACAATGAGCAGTTCTTC.